This TCR beta chain was captured in a study of cytomegalovirus exposure and HLA in healthy donors. PCR was performed using 60 Vbeta and 13 Jbeta primers. The protocol was immunoSEQ multiplex PCR, while the TCRdb copy is restricted to in-frame clones and leaves out a portion. The sample holds 140,000 to 150,000 clones, 65% to 85% seen once. CDR3 length: 15 residues. Germline CDR1 and CDR2: LNHDA and SQIVND (reference sequence). The germline V and J ends were trimmed by 1 base and 4 bases, with 11 bases remaining between them. This rearrangement joins TRBV19 to TRBJ1-3, with unresolved D. Sequenced: PBMCs. The clonotype comes from a man younger than 40 in good health and CMV-seronegative. CDR3 in DNA: TGTGCCAGTAGTATAGTTCACAGAGTGGGAAACACCATATATTTT. Its translation is CASSIVHRVGNTIYF.